The present T cell receptor (beta chain) was sequenced within a study of graft-versus-host responses after intestinal transplantation. At the level of the study: Transplants given to recipients were multivisceral, liver-intestinal, or isolated intestinal. Anti-thymocyte globulin induction preceded about 3 years of tacrolimus and steroid maintenance in all recipients.

There are a few counts of this clone. Its antigen is as yet unknown. Study-wide results and caveats: Peak GvH clone levels in circulation were associated with early post-transplant HvG declines. Among recipient marrow samples, GvH clones were found; some appeared first in ileum or blood.

Only in-frame clones appear in the TCRdb table, and some are missing; sequencing was by immunoSEQ multiplex PCR. Altogether tens of thousands of clones are present, approximately 83% being singletons, with the ten largest covering 15% to 20%. This specimen consisted of unstimulated CD8+ T cells sorted from spleen or lymph node cells, obtained before intestinal transplant. This clonotype was sampled from a human donor who received an intestinal transplant.

The CDR3 here is CATSRSRGGQETQYF. The DNA of the CDR3 is TGTGCCACCAGCAGATCCCGAGGGGGCCAAGAGACCCAGTACTTC. This chain joins TRBV15 and TRBJ2-5; weak D call: TRBD1 (6 bases). The CDR3 loop spans 15 amino acids. Germline CDR1 is LNHNV and CDR2 is YYDKDF (reference sequence). V lost 2 bases and J lost 1, with 11 bases in between.